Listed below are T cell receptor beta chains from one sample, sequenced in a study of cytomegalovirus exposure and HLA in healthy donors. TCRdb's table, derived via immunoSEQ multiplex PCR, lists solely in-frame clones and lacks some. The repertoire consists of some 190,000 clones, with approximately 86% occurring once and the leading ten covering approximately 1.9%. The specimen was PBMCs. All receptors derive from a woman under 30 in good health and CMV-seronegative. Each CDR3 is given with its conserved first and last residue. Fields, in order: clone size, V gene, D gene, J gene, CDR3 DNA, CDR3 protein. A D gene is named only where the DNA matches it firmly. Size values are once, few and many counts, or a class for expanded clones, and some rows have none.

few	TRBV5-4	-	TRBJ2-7	TGTGCCAGCAGCCAAGAAAACCTCCAGGGCTCCTACGAGCAGTACTTC	CASSQENLQGSYEQYF
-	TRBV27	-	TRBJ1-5	TGTGCCAGCAGTTATCAGGGAAGCAATCAGCCCCAGCATTTT	CASSYQGSNQPQHF
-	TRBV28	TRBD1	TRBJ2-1	TGTGCCAGCAGGACGGACAGGGGATCCTACAATGAGCAGTTCTTC	CASRTDRGSYNEQFF
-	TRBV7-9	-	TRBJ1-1	TGTGCCAGCAGCTTTCAAGGCGGGAACACTGAAGCTTTCTTT	CASSFQGGNTEAFF
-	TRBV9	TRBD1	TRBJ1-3	TGTGCCAGCAGCGTAGAGGCAGGGGGTTCTGGAAACACCATATATTTT	CASSVEAGGSGNTIYF
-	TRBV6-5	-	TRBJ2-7	TGTGCCAGCAGTTACGGGCTGAGCTACGAGCAGTACTTC	CASSYGLSYEQYF
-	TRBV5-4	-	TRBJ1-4	TGTGCCAGCAGCCTTCAGAGGGCTGGAAATGAAAAACTGTTTTTT	CASSLQRAGNEKLFF
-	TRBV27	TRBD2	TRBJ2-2	TGTGCCAGCAGTTTCATAGCGGGAGGGCCCGGGGAGCTGTTTTTT	CASSFIAGGPGELFF
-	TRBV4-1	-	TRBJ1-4	TGCGCCAGCAGCGATCCCACAGTGGCCATCAGCACTGCTGAAAAACTGTTTTTT	CASSDPTVAISTAEKLFF
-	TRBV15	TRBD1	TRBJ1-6	TGTGCCACCAGCAGAGAGGCCCCCGGGACAGGGAGCTCCTATAATTCACCCCTCCACTTT	CATSREAPGTGSSYNSPLHF
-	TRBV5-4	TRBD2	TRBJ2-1	TGTGCCAGCACCCGAGGGACTAGCGGGAGGAGAGGGAATGAGCAGTTCTTC	CASTRGTSGRRGNEQFF
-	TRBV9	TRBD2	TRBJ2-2	TGTGCCAGCAGCGTGCTAGCGGCTCGCACCGGGGAGCTGTTTTTT	CASSVLAARTGELFF
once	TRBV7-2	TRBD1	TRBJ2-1	TGTGCCAGCAGCCGATCTCAGGCTCAGGGGGCGCTTGAGCAGTTCTTC	CASSRSQAQGALEQFF
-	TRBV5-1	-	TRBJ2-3	TGCGCCAGCAGCTTGGTTGCTGGCCCCTTGAGTGGAGGGACAGATACGCAGTATTTT	CASSLVAGPLSGGTDTQYF
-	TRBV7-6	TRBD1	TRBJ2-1	TGTGCCAGCAGCTTCCGGGACAGTTACAATGAGCAGTTCTTC	CASSFRDSYNEQFF
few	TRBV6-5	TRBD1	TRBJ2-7	TGTGCCAGCAGAAACAGGGGTACCTACGAGCAGTACTTC	CASRNRGTYEQYF
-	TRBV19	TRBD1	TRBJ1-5	TGTGCCAGTAGGCAACAGGGGGCGGGCAATCAGCCCCAGCATTTT	CASRQQGAGNQPQHF
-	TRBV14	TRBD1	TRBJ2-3	TGTGCCAGCAGCCCCGACAGGGCTGTTACGCAGTATTTT	CASSPDRAVTQYF
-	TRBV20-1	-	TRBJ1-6	TGCAGTGCTATCCCCGGGGCACCCCTCCACTTT	CSAIPGAPLHF
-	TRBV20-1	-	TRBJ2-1	TGCAGTGCTACTTCCAATGAGCAGTTCTTC	CSATSNEQFF
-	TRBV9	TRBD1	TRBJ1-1	TGTGCCAGCAGTGGACTAGGGACAGGGGAAACTGAAGCTTTCTTT	CASSGLGTGETEAFF
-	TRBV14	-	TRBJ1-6	TGTGCCAGCAGCCTAAATCGGGGGGCTCTTTATAATTCACCCCTCCACTTT	CASSLNRGALYNSPLHF
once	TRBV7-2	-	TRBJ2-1	TGTGCCAGCAGCTTAGCTTTGGGGGGTCAGTTCTTC	CASSLALGGQFF
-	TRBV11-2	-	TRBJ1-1	TGTGCCAGCAGCTTAGCAACGGGGAACACTGAAGCTTTCTTT	CASSLATGNTEAFF
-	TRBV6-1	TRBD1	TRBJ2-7	TGTGCCAGCAGGCAGGGGGCCCAAAACTCCTACGAGCAGTACTTC	CASRQGAQNSYEQYF
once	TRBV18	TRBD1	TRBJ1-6	TGTGCCAGCTCACTTGACAGGGTGGGGAATTCACCCCTCCACTTT	CASSLDRVGNSPLHF
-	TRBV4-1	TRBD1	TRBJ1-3	TGCGCCAGCAGCTTGGACAGGGAAGGCACCATATATTTT	CASSLDREGTIYF
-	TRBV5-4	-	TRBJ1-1	TGTGCCAGCAGCACCGGGACTGAAGCTTTCTTT	CASSTGTEAFF
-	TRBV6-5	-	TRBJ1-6	TGTGCCAGCAGTTACTCGATACAGGGCAATTCACCCCTCCACTTT	CASSYSIQGNSPLHF
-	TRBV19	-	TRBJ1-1	TGTGCCAGTAGGGAGACAGGTATGAACACTGAAGCTTTCTTT	CASRETGMNTEAFF
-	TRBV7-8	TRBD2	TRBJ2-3	TGTGCCAGCAGCCCGGGACTAGCGGGGGGGGGTAGCACAGATACGCAGTATTTT	CASSPGLAGGGSTDTQYF
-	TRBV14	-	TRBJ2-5	TGTGCCAGCAGCTGGACAGAAGAGACCCGGTACTTC	CASSWTEETRYF
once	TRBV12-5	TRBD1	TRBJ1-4	TGTGCTAGTGGTTTGGTCGGACAGGGCCATGAAAAACTGTTTTTT	CASGLVGQGHEKLFF
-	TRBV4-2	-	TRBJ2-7	TGTGCCAGCAGCCAGGTCGGCCCAGGAGCGGGCTACGAGCAGTACTTC	CASSQVGPGAGYEQYF
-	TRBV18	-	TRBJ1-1	TGTGCCAGCTCACCACCGGGGCACACTGAAGCTTTCTTT	CASSPPGHTEAFF
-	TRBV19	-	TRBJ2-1	TGTGCCAGTAGTGAGGGCCATGAGCAGTTCTTC	CASSEGHEQFF